The 23 T cell receptor beta chains presented below share a single source sample, sequenced in a study of cytomegalovirus exposure and HLA in healthy donors. PCR used 60 Vbeta primers and 13 Jbeta primers. This table comes from immunoSEQ multiplex PCR, and its TCRdb copy is limited to in-frame clones, with some not included. Here the sample spans around 210,000 clones, 82% being singletons. Sequencing used PBMCs. These receptors were taken from a woman aged 40 to 49 in good health and CMV-seronegative.

The genes are TRBV19 and TRBJ2-7; possibly TRBD2 for D (6 bases). This CDR3 has 13 amino acids. Germline assignment: CDR1 LNHDA and CDR2 SQIVND (reference sequence). V dropped 3 bases and J dropped 6 bases, with 12 bases sitting between them. CDR3 coding DNA: TGTGCCAGTAGTATTGGCGGGGCGATCGAGCAGTACTTC. Its protein is CASSIGGAIEQYF.

The chain couples TRBV6-5 to TRBJ1-2; D unclear. V shed 4 bases and J shed 6 bases, with 18 bases lying between them. Germline V gene lookup returns CDR1 MNHEY and CDR2 SVGAGI. This CDR3 spans 15 amino acids. This CDR3 reads CASSSGHGGGNGYTF. CDR3 nucleotides: TGTGCCAGCAGTTCCGGCCACGGCGGCGGGAATGGCTACACCTTC.

This chain connects TRBV5-1 to TRBJ2-7; TRBD2 is a possible D gene (6 bases). The CDR3 runs to 13 residues. Germline-derived CDR1 and CDR2 are SGHRS and YFSETQ. V lost 6 bases to trimming and J lost 3 bases, with 13 bases between them. In nucleotides, the CDR3 is TGCGCCAGCAACCCCCTCGGGGGCTACGAGCAGTACTTC. As protein: CASNPLGGYEQYF.

The chain joins TRBV11-2 to TRBJ2-5; D is possibly TRBD1 (6 bases). Trimming removed 4 bases at V and 0 bases at J, with 15 bases between. The length of the CDR3 is 16 residues. Germline V gene sequence: CDR1 SGHAT, CDR2 FQNNGV. This chain's CDR3 is CASSWGRHMYQETQYF. The CDR3 DNA sequence: TGTGCCAGCAGCTGGGGGCGGCACATGTACCAAGAGACCCAGTACTTC.

The CDR3 sequence is CASSYSAGGRTDTQYF. CDR3 DNA: TGTGCCAGCAGTTACTCGGCGGGAGGGAGGACAGATACGCAGTATTTT. The chain has TRBV6-5 and TRBJ2-3; 9 bases are a match to TRBD2. The CDR3 runs 16 residues. Germline CDR1 MNHEY, CDR2 SVGAGI. The trim removed 0 bases at V and 3 bases at J, leaving 4 bases unmatched.

Here the CDR3 DNA reads TGCGCCAGCAGCTTGGCCCTAGGGGCGAAAGGGCATACGCAGTATTTT. Its translation: CASSLALGAKGHTQYF. The genes are TRBV5-1 and TRBJ2-3, with D possibly matching TRBD1 (5 bases). Looked up from germline, CDR1 is SGHRS and CDR2 is YFSETQ. CDR3 size: 16 residues. V was trimmed by 0 bases and J by 7 bases, leaving 18 bases between them.

This clone has more than one count but fewer than ten. This chain links TRBV9 with TRBJ1-2, with D hard to call. Germline lookup yields CDR1 SGDLS and CDR2 YYNGEE. V lost 0 bases to trimming and J lost 2 bases, with 8 bases between them. The CDR3 covers 14 residues. In DNA, the CDR3 is TGTGCCAGCAGCGTAGTAGGCGGGAACTATGGCTACACCTTC. This sequence encodes CASSVVGGNYGYTF.

This rearrangement joins TRBV6-5 to TRBJ2-3; 10 nucleotides agree with TRBD2. CDR1 is MNHEY and CDR2 is SVGAGI in the germline V gene. V lost 10 bases to trimming and J lost 0 bases; unmatched junction nucleotides: 4. The CDR3 is 14 amino acids. The CDR3, as DNA: TGTGCCACACGGACTAGCGGAAGCACAGATACGCAGTATTTT. It translates to CATRTSGSTDTQYF.

J is TRBJ1-5 and V is TRBV5-1, with D uncertain. The CDR3 totals 15 residues. CDR1 is SGHRS and CDR2 is YFSETQ in the germline V gene. Trimming removed 4 bases from V and 6 bases from J, with 17 bases in between. In nucleotides, the CDR3 is TGCGCCAGCAGCCTCGGGAGTCGTGGAGGTCAGCCCCAGCATTTT. Translation: CASSLGSRGGQPQHF.

This clone was picked up one time. The rearrangement uses TRBV27 and TRBJ2-7; tentatively, D is TRBD1 (5 bases). V was trimmed by 4 bases and J by 4 bases, leaving 17 bases between them. Germline V gene lookup returns CDR1 MNHEY and CDR2 SMNVEV (reference sequence). CDR3 length: 15 amino acids. The CDR3 reads CASSSARGAVYEQYF. CDR3 nucleotides: TGTGCCAGCAGTTCAGCTAGGGGCGCCGTATACGAGCAGTACTTC.

The chain uses TRBV6-4 and TRBJ2-2; 8 bases agree with TRBD2. The CDR3 is 14 residues long. Per germline, CDR1 MRHNA and CDR2 SNTAGT. After removal of 8 bases from V and 6 bases from J, the junction contained 8 bases not matched to a gene. The CDR3 loop reads CASSERESAGELFF. The CDR3 DNA reads as TGTGCCAGCTCCGAGCGGGAGAGCGCCGGGGAGCTGTTTTTT.

This rearrangement joins TRBV19 to TRBJ2-1, with TRBD2 matching over 9 bases. The CDR3 contains 15 residues. Trimming at V came to 7 bases and at J to 9 bases, leaving 13 bases not matched to a gene. CDR1 and CDR2 from the germline V gene are LNHDA and SQIVND (reference sequence). CDR3 nucleotide sequence: TGTGCCAGTACCGATCGGGCGGGAGGGTGGGGTGAGCAGTTCTTC. Residues: CASTDRAGGWGEQFF.

The J gene is TRBJ1-5, the V gene TRBV27; D might be TRBD1 (5 bases). This CDR3 has 17 amino acids. Germline V gene data show CDR1 as MNHEY and CDR2 as SMNVEV (reference sequence). V lost 1 base and J 6 bases, leaving 19 bases between the germline ends. CDR3 loop: CASSLFYPVTAGQPQHF. The CDR3 DNA reads as TGTGCCAGCAGTTTATTTTACCCGGTGACAGCAGGTCAGCCCCAGCATTTT.

The chain employs TRBV29-1 and TRBJ1-1; no reliable D call. Germline CDR1 SQVTM, CDR2 ANQGSEA. The CDR3 is made up of 11 amino acids. V was pared by 5 bases and J by 0 bases, with 4 bases between. CDR3 DNA: TGCAGCGTTCCAGTGAACACTGAAGCTTTCTTT. As protein: CSVPVNTEAFF.

This clone showed up just once. The V gene is TRBV27, the J gene TRBJ1-2, with unresolved D. V lost 2 bases to trimming and J lost 4 bases, with 8 bases between them. The CDR3 has 13 amino acids. The germline V gene encodes CDR1 MNHEY and CDR2 SMNVEV (reference sequence). CDR3 sequence (DNA): TGTGCCAGCAGTTTAGGGAGGGCCTATGGCTACACCTTC. Translation gives CASSLGRAYGYTF.

The V gene is TRBV28, the J gene TRBJ1-5; 10 bases fit TRBD1. Germline V gene sequence: CDR1 MDHEN, CDR2 SYDVKM. The CDR3 has 15 amino acids. J lost 6 bases, V lost 6 bases, and 8 bases had no gene match. DNA for the CDR3: TGTGCCAGCAGGGGGGGACAGGGGCGGTCTCAGCCCCAGCATTTT. It encodes CASRGGQGRSQPQHF.

This rearrangement joins TRBV28 to TRBJ2-1, with TRBD1 identical over 9 bases. The CDR3 runs 15 residues. V dropped 3 bases and J dropped 4; count of bases not matched to a gene: 4. Germline CDR1 reads MDHEN; CDR2 reads SYDVKM. Here the CDR3 DNA reads TGTGCCAGCAGTTTTAACGGACAGGGGTACAATGAGCAGTTCTTC. It encodes CASSFNGQGYNEQFF.

The chain has TRBV7-3 and TRBJ2-5, with TRBD1 as a possible D gene (5 bases). V dropped 3 bases and J dropped 5 bases, with 13 bases sitting between them. Germline CDR1 SGHTA, CDR2 FQGTGA. The CDR3 spans 14 residues. The CDR3, as DNA: TGTGCCAGCAGCTTGGCAGGGAATAGGGAGACCCAGTACTTC. As protein: CASSLAGNRETQYF. Full variable domain (rest looked up from reference TRBV7-3 and TRBJ2-5): GAGVSQTPSNKVTEKGKYVELRCDPISGHTALYWYRQSLGQGPEFLIYFQGTGAADDSGLPNDRFFAVRPEGSVSTLKIQRTERGDSAVYLCASSLAGNRETQYFGPGTRLLVL.

This chain links TRBV5-1 with TRBJ1-4; D might be TRBD1 (5 bases). Trimming removed 5 bases from V and 4 bases from J, with 18 bases in between. The CDR3 has 16 amino acids. Germline V gene lookup returns CDR1 SGHRS and CDR2 YFSETQ. The CDR3 region has the DNA TGCGCCAGCAGTCCCGACACGGGGGACTTTAATGAAAAACTGTTTTTT. This codes for CASSPDTGDFNEKLFF.

The genes are TRBV4-2 and TRBJ2-5; TRBD2 agrees at 7 bases. CDR3 length: 16 residues. V trimming: 0 bases; J trimming: 3 bases; junction bases outside the gene matches: 7. Germline CDR1 LGHNA, CDR2 YNFKEQ. In DNA form, the CDR3 reads TGTGCCAGCAGCCAAGATTTGGGGAGGGGAGAAGAGACCCAGTACTTC. Translated, it gives CASSQDLGRGEETQYF.

In the case of this clone: One junction end disagrees with the germline gene, perhaps due to a read error. CDR3 protein: CSSSFSTSSEIYEQYF. DNA of the CDR3: TGTTCCAGCAGCTTCAGTACGTCATCGGAGATCTACGAGCAGTACTTC. The chain joins TRBV7-9 to TRBJ2-7, with D unclear. Germline-derived CDR1 and CDR2 are SEHNR and FQNEAQ (reference sequence). The CDR3 is 16 residues long.

The chain couples TRBV6-1 to TRBJ2-7; no clear D. Trimming removed 3 bases from V and 5 bases from J, with 17 bases in between. This CDR3 region has 15 residues. CDR1 is MNHNS, CDR2 SASEGT, per germline. CDR3: CASSDTLAESDEQYF. DNA of the CDR3: TGTGCCAGCAGTGATACCTTGGCGGAGTCTGACGAGCAGTACTTC.

This chain connects TRBV2 to TRBJ2-7, with 7 bases lining up with TRBD2. The germline V gene has CDR1 SNHLY and CDR2 FYNNEI. CDR3 length equals 14 residues. Trimming removed 3 bases from V and 2 bases from J; junction bases left unmatched: 4. As DNA, the CDR3 is TGTGCCAGCAGTGACGCGGGGAGGGCCTACGAGCAGTACTTC. Translating gives CASSDAGRAYEQYF.